This T cell receptor beta chain appears in the sequencing data of a study of T cell responses to AZD1222 COVID-19 vaccine. Unmatched junction bases numbered 6, after V lost 6 bases and J lost 0 bases. In germline, CDR1 is MRHNA, CDR2 SNTAGT. This CDR3 region has 15 residues. In regard to this clone: Its antigen is still unknown.

Notes on the study in general: Vaccination with two AZD1222 doses was followed by a rise in Spike-specific TCR breadth and depth.

Repertoires were generated with immunoSEQ multiplex PCR, while TCRdb's copy carries only in-frame clones and drops some. Among some 150,000 clones listed, more than 70% were seen once. Sequencing was performed on peripheral blood, taken 28 days after the second AZD1222 dose. This clonotype was obtained from an adult who received the AZD1222 COVID-19 vaccine. The chain uses TRBV6-4 and TRBJ1-2; 8 bases line up with TRBD1. For the CDR3, the DNA is TGTGCCAGCAGCCAACAGGGGGGAGCTAACTATGGCTACACCTTC. This translates into CASSQQGGANYGYTF.